This T cell receptor beta chain stems from a study of vaccination effects on CD4 cells after COVID-19. Some clones are missing from TCRdb's copy, which holds only in-frame ones; the method was immunoSEQ multiplex PCR. The sample yields approximately 37,000 clones, approximately 70% seen once. In germline, CDR1 is SGHTA, CDR2 FQGNSA. V lost 3 bases, J lost 15 bases, and 18 bases lay in between. The CDR3 has 13 amino acids. Following an approximately eleven-day culture, CD4+ T cells were purified. Either the BNT162b2 or mRNA-1273 vaccine was given to participants in two doses. The table lists this clone with a few counts. What it binds is unknown.

Sample: CD4+ T cells from PBMCs cultured without peptide, taken after COVID-19 vaccination. This chain connects TRBV7-2 to TRBJ2-1, with D uncertain. The receptor's source is a human donor who received a COVID-19 vaccine. This chain's CDR3 is CASSFDRQGTVFF. The CDR3 DNA follows: TGTGCCAGCAGCTTCGATCGGCAAGGAACTGTGTTCTTC.